These 26 T cell receptor beta chains originate from one sample sequenced in a study of T cell responses to AZD1222 COVID-19 vaccine (dated by TCRdb to the early 2020s). Library construction relied on the immunoSEQ multiplex PCR assay. Drawn from immuneACCESS, this table holds only the in-frame rearrangements with V and J called that TCRdb kept. Clones are partly lost; checked studies trace under half to an unresolved V gene and leave the rest unexplained. For this sample the table gives about 140,000 clones, of which 85% to 95% were detected only once. The ten largest clones capture roughly 1.3% of the sample. The sample's time point label, in plain terms: baseline before first vaccination. Source: peripheral blood, taken on day 0 of AZD1222 vaccination. The receptors come from an adult in good health.

Only one count was recorded for this clone. The chain uses TRBV11-2 and TRBJ1-5; 8 bases align to TRBD1. V was pared by 5 bases and J by 1 base, with 4 bases of the junction left unmatched. Per the germline V gene, CDR1 is SGHAT and CDR2 is FQNNGV. This CDR3 has 15 residues. CDR3 loop: CASSLDRGSNQPQHF. DNA of the CDR3: TGTGCCAGCAGCCTTGACAGGGGAAGCAATCAGCCCCAGCATTTT.

This clone was observed a few times. The genes are TRBV19 and TRBJ1-5; no reliable D call. This CDR3 has 12 residues. Per germline, CDR1 LNHDA and CDR2 SQIVND (reference sequence). Trimming took off 3 bases at V and 6 bases at J, with 6 bases between the two ends. CDR3 region: CASSMRSQPQHF. For the CDR3, the DNA is TGTGCCAGTAGTATGAGGTCTCAGCCCCAGCATTTT.

This clone was counted once. The gene calls are TRBV27 and TRBJ1-1, with 7 bases aligning to TRBD1. Germline assignment: CDR1 MNHEY and CDR2 SMNVEV (reference sequence). The CDR3 spans 13 residues. V dropped 6 bases and J dropped 6; count of bases not matched to a gene: 7. The CDR3 region has the DNA TGTGCCAGCAGCGAGATTGGGACAGCTGAAGCTTTCTTT. Encoded protein: CASSEIGTAEAFF.

The rearrangement links TRBV13 to TRBJ1-2; no clear D gene. Germline values: CDR1 PRHDT, CDR2 FYEKMQ (reference sequence). This CDR3 is built from 15 residues. Trimming took 5 bases from V and 4 from J, leaving 17 bases between them. The CDR3 bases are TGTGCCAGCAGCCTTGGACCGGGCTCTTTCTATGGCTACACCTTC. Protein: CASSLGPGSFYGYTF.

This rearrangement joins TRBV19 to TRBJ2-5; 8 bases map to TRBD2. V trimming: 4 bases; J trimming: 2 bases; junction bases outside the gene matches: 3. Germline loops: CDR1 LNHDA, CDR2 SQIVND (reference sequence). This CDR3 has 14 amino acids. The CDR3 DNA follows: TGTGCCAGTAGTACCTTAGCGGGGCAAGAGACCCAGTACTTC. Protein product: CASSTLAGQETQYF.

This chain joins TRBV24-1 and TRBJ1-5; D remains unclear. CDR1 KGHDR and CDR2 SFDVKD come from the germline V gene. The length of the CDR3 is 11 residues. V was shortened by 3 bases and J by 11 bases, with 7 bases between the two germline ends. The CDR3, as DNA: TGTGCCACCAGTGATGGCCGTTCCCAGCATTTT. As protein: CATSDGRSQHF.

This chain links TRBV5-1 with TRBJ1-1, with unresolved D. This CDR3 is built from 15 residues. The V end lost 1 base, the J end lost 1 base, and 11 bases lay between the germline ends. Germline V gene lookup returns CDR1 SGHRS and CDR2 YFSETQ. The DNA for the CDR3 is TGCGCCAGCAGCTTGTATTTAACAGAGAACACTGAAGCTTTCTTT. Translated: CASSLYLTENTEAFF.

The J gene is TRBJ2-1, the V gene TRBV28; 10 bases agree with TRBD2. V was pared by 5 bases and J by 4 bases, with 11 bases of the junction left unmatched. Germline V gene lookup returns CDR1 MDHEN and CDR2 SYDVKM. CDR3 length: 17 residues. In DNA form, the CDR3 reads TGTGCCAGCAGTCCCAGAGAACTAGCGGGATATTACAATGAGCAGTTCTTC. This encodes CASSPRELAGYYNEQFF.

This chain connects TRBV28 to TRBJ1-2, with D unresolved. The CDR3 spans 13 residues. The V end lost 8 bases, the J end lost 2 bases, and 12 bases lay between the germline ends. Germline V gives CDR1 MDHEN, CDR2 SYDVKM. CDR3 nucleotide sequence: TGTGCCAGCTCCCCCCGACTAAACTATGGCTACACCTTC. It yields the protein CASSPRLNYGYTF.

The chain is built from TRBV7-9 and TRBJ1-4, with a tentative D call TRBD1 (5 bases). Germline V gives CDR1 SEHNR, CDR2 FQNEAQ (reference sequence). This CDR3 is 15 amino acids long. V gave up 4 bases and J gave up 7 bases, with 16 bases separating them. This CDR3 reads CASSSAEQAGEKLFF. CDR3 bases: TGTGCCAGCAGCTCAGCTGAACAGGCGGGTGAAAAACTGTTTTTT.

This chain uses TRBV14 with TRBJ1-2; possible D gene TRBD1, 6 bases. With 4 bases removed from V and 2 bases from J, the gap between germline ends came to 8 bases. Per germline, CDR1 SGHDN and CDR2 FVKESK. The CDR3 is 13 amino acids. CDR3 bases: TGTGCCAGCAGCCCAGGGGTAAACTATGGCTACACCTTC. The encoded protein is CASSPGVNYGYTF.

This chain uses TRBV27 with TRBJ2-7; D uncertain. Per the germline V gene, CDR1 is MNHEY and CDR2 is SMNVEV (reference sequence). The CDR3 consists of 12 residues. With 6 bases removed from V and 7 bases from J, the gap between germline ends came to 13 bases. The CDR3 region has the DNA TGTGCCAGCAGGCCAGGTCCGCGGGAGCAGTACTTC. This encodes CASRPGPREQYF.

This chain connects TRBV28 to TRBJ1-5; the match to TRBD1 covers 7 bases. J lost 7 bases, V lost 3 bases, and 6 bases had no gene match. In germline, CDR1 is MDHEN, CDR2 SYDVKM. This CDR3 spans 14 amino acids. The CDR3 reads CASSLQGVMQPQHF. The CDR3 DNA reads TGTGCCAGCAGTTTGCAGGGGGTGATGCAGCCCCAGCATTTT.

The chain combines TRBV5-1 with TRBJ1-5; no definite D call. Trimming took off 0 bases at V and 5 bases at J, with 6 bases between the two ends. The germline V gene has CDR1 SGHRS and CDR2 YFSETQ. The CDR3 runs 13 residues. The CDR3 loop is CASSLAWDQPQHF. CDR3 sequence (DNA): TGCGCCAGCAGCTTGGCCTGGGATCAGCCCCAGCATTTT.

This clone was counted once. The rearrangement links TRBV7-2 to TRBJ2-3, with TRBD2 matching 8 bases. CDR3 length equals 19 residues. CDR1 is SGHTA, CDR2 FQGNSA, per germline. With 3 bases clipped from V and 4 bases from J, the junction kept 18 bases outside the gene matches. The CDR3 region is CASSFPRGRLASRADTQYF. The CDR3 nucleotides read TGTGCCAGCAGCTTTCCTAGGGGCCGACTAGCGAGTCGGGCAGATACGCAGTATTTT.

The chain recombines TRBV30 with TRBJ1-3, with D perhaps matching TRBD1 (5 bases). Germline V CDR1 and CDR2: GTSNPN, SVGIG (reference sequence). The V end lost 4 bases, the J end lost 3 bases, and 7 bases lay between the germline ends. CDR3 size: 12 residues. CDR3 sequence reads: CAWTDSGNTIYF. In DNA form, the CDR3 reads TGTGCCTGGACCGACAGTGGAAACACCATATATTTT.

The chain is built from TRBV9 and TRBJ2-2; D might be TRBD2 (6 bases). Germline V CDR1 and CDR2: SGDLS, YYNGEE. The CDR3 sequence is 17 residues long. Trimming took 3 bases from V and 0 from J, leaving 15 bases between them. The CDR3 nucleotides are TGTGCCAGCAGCGAGAGTGGGGGGATCCCGAACACCGGGGAGCTGTTTTTT. This codes for CASSESGGIPNTGELFF.

This chain links TRBV28 with TRBJ2-3; TRBD2 is a possible D gene (6 bases). This CDR3 spans 15 amino acids. V was cut by 6 bases and J by 4 bases, with 17 bases left in between. Germline assignment: CDR1 MDHEN and CDR2 SYDVKM. The CDR3 DNA follows: TGTGCCAGCAGCCGAGTACTAGCTAATGCAGATACGCAGTATTTT. It specifies CASSRVLANADTQYF.

The rearrangement links TRBV7-8 to TRBJ1-5, with D possibly TRBD1 on 5 matching bases. This CDR3 is built from 15 residues. Germline V gene data show CDR1 as SGHVS and CDR2 as FQNEAQ. Trimming cost V 0 bases and J 5 bases, with 11 bases left between them. CDR3 loop: CASSLARVGDQPQHF. The DNA for the CDR3 is TGTGCCAGCAGCTTAGCCAGGGTTGGGGATCAGCCCCAGCATTTT.

This chain links TRBV18 with TRBJ1-4; 7 positions agree with TRBD1. V was pared by 2 bases and J by 0 bases, with 6 bases of the junction left unmatched. CDR1 is KGHSH, CDR2 LQKENI, per germline. The CDR3 contains 17 residues. The DNA for the CDR3 is TGTGCCAGCTCACCATTTGGGACAGTTTCAACTAATGAAAAACTGTTTTTT. This translates into CASSPFGTVSTNEKLFF.

V and J are TRBV30 and TRBJ1-2; no reliable D call. Trimming took off 3 bases at V and 8 bases at J, with 22 bases between the two ends. Germline V gene data show CDR1 as GTSNPN and CDR2 as SVGIG (reference sequence). This CDR3 contains 15 residues. CDR3 sequence: CAWSALGRTPYGYTF. CDR3 in DNA: TGTGCCTGGAGCGCCCTGGGCAGGACCCCTTACGGCTACACCTTC.

V and J are TRBV19 and TRBJ2-1, with D hard to call. The CDR3 is 15 amino acids. V was shortened by 5 bases and J by 5 bases, with 16 bases between the two germline ends. Germline values: CDR1 LNHDA, CDR2 SQIVND (reference sequence). CDR3 nucleotide sequence: TGTGCCAGTAGTCCCGACTGGCGTACCAACAATGAGCAGTTCTTC. Translated: CASSPDWRTNNEQFF. The variable domain in full, completed from reference TRBV19 and TRBJ2-1, reads DGGITQSPKYLFRKEGQNVTLSCEQNLNHDAMYWYRQDPGQGLRLIYYSQIVNDFQKGDIAEGYSVSREKKESFPLTVTSAQKNPTAFYLCASSPDWRTNNEQFFGPGTRLTVL.

The chain is built from TRBV7-8 and TRBJ2-7; no definite D call. Germline lookup yields CDR1 SGHVS and CDR2 FQNEAQ. The CDR3 contains 16 residues. V was trimmed by 1 base and J by 3 bases, leaving 16 bases between them. CDR3 sequence: CASSLVSPHGSYEQYF. The CDR3 nucleotides read TGTGCCAGCAGCTTAGTGTCACCACATGGAAGCTACGAGCAGTACTTC.

The chain couples TRBV19 to TRBJ1-1; maybe TRBD1 (6 bases). The CDR3 length is 14 residues. Trimming removed 3 bases at V and 5 bases at J, with 13 bases between. Germline V CDR1 and CDR2: LNHDA, SQIVND (reference sequence). The CDR3 nucleotides read TGTGCCAGTAGTATCGGAACAGGGAGAACTGAAGCTTTCTTT. As protein: CASSIGTGRTEAFF.

The chain employs TRBV19 and TRBJ1-5; tentative D call: TRBD1 (6 bases). Germline assignment: CDR1 LNHDA and CDR2 SQIVND (reference sequence). This CDR3 is 17 amino acids long. Trimming took 5 bases from V and 5 from J, leaving 22 bases between them. The CDR3 reads CASSPGTFLRADQPQHF. DNA for the CDR3: TGTGCCAGTAGTCCCGGGACATTTCTCCGGGCGGATCAGCCCCAGCATTTT.

The CDR3 DNA sequence: TGTGCCAGCAGCTTGGCGACCGAGATGGGTGAAGCTTTCTTT. Its protein is CASSLATEMGEAFF. The chain combines TRBV5-8 with TRBJ1-1; unclear D gene. The CDR3 consists of 14 residues. Germline V gene lookup returns CDR1 SGHTS and CDR2 YDEGEE. The germline V and J ends were trimmed by 0 bases and 7 bases, with 13 bases remaining between them.